This TCR beta chain was sequenced in a study of blood T cell repertoires in COVID-19. The overall study: From the United States, Italy and Spain came samples of acute and convalescent COVID-19. PBMCs, B-cell-depleted T cells, or T cells were the source of the cDNA or gDNA that made up the material.

V lost 2 bases and J 4 bases, leaving 11 bases between the germline ends. The CDR3 sequence is 14 residues long. In germline, CDR1 is SGHNT, CDR2 YENEEA. In the original processing: Amplification of reference gene primers provided the estimated nucleated cell counts. Using immunoSEQ multiplex PCR, the repertoire was profiled, and TCRdb retains in-frame clones only, with some absent. Clone size and V and J calls were adopted from that table, with D and trimming inferred from the DNA. The sample contains 250,000 or so clones, about 91% of which appear only once. Patients from Seattle were sampled longitudinally, starting during active infection.

The source material was peripheral blood. V and J are TRBV11-3 and TRBJ1-2; no clear D gene. This TCR was recovered from a woman aged 25 to 39 with COVID-19, enrolled during active disease. The CDR3 DNA sequence: TGTGCCAGCAGCTTATCCCGAACTTCCTATGGCTACACCTTC. Protein: CASSLSRTSYGYTF.